These 10 T cell receptor beta chains were all obtained from the same sample, sequenced in a study of CD8 T cells in ankylosing spondylitis. MiXCR was run by TCRdb on the 5' RACE reads, yielding one entry per CDR3 protein. Here the sample spans under 300,000 distinct CDR3 sequences, about 10% being singletons. Source material: blood, either unsorted or a sorted T cell fraction (not recorded which). The receptors originated from a male donor with ankylosing spondylitis or in good health (not recorded which).

This clonotype has ten or more counts. The chain has TRBV12-3 or TRBV12-4 and TRBJ2-5, with a tentative D call TRBD1 (5 bases). This CDR3 spans 13 amino acids. The V end was cut by 6 bases, the J end by 7 bases, with 15 bases between. The CDR3 reads CASSIRASLTQYF. CDR3 sequence (DNA): TGTGCCAGCAGCATCAGGGCCAGTTTGACCCAGTACTTC.

This clonotype was seen many times. The V call is TRBV29-1, the J call TRBJ2-2, with D perhaps TRBD1 or TRBD2 (5 bases each). From germline, CDR1 is SQVTM and CDR2 ANQGSEA. Trimming left V 7 bases short and J 3 bases short, with 15 bases between. This CDR3 comprises 14 residues. CDR3 protein: CSGRDGRDTGELFF. The CDR3 region has the DNA TGCAGCGGAAGGGACGGAAGAGACACCGGGGAGCTGTTTTTT.

This clonotype came up a few times. CDR3 nucleotides: TGCGCCAGCAGCCCACACTCGCCGGGCCGCACCGGGGAGCTGTTTTTT. Protein product: CASSPHSPGRTGELFF. This chain connects TRBV5-1 to TRBJ2-2; no firm D call. The germline V gene encodes CDR1 SGHRS and CDR2 YFSETQ. The CDR3 sequence is 16 residues long. Trimming shortened V by 4 bases and J by 4 bases, and 17 bases separated the two germline ends.

This clonotype was seen only a few times. The gene calls are TRBV5-1 and TRBJ2-4; 11 nucleotides line up with TRBD2. Unmatched junction bases numbered 9, after V lost 1 base and J lost 0 bases. This CDR3 contains 19 residues. Per the germline V gene, CDR1 is SGHRS and CDR2 is YFSETQ. CDR3 DNA: TGCGCCAGCAGCTTGCGTGAGACTAGCGGGGCTCTAGCCAAAAACATTCAGTACTTC. Its protein is CASSLRETSGALAKNIQYF.

The table lists this clonotype with a few counts. The chain combines TRBV15 with TRBJ2-1; 11 positions match TRBD2. Germline CDR1 LNHNV, CDR2 YYDKDF (reference sequence). The length of the CDR3 is 15 residues. Trimming at V came to 4 bases and at J to 9 bases, leaving 8 bases not matched to a gene. The DNA for the CDR3 is TGTGCCACCAGCAATCAAGGGACTAGCGGAATTGAGCAGTTCTTC. This translates into CATSNQGTSGIEQFF.

Ten or more counts support this clonotype. The genes are TRBV27 and TRBJ1-1, with 10 bases identical to TRBD1. Looked up from germline, CDR1 is MNHEY and CDR2 is SMNVEV (reference sequence). This CDR3 contains 15 residues. The junction had 8 bases not matched to a gene; V was cut back by 5 bases and J by 5 bases. This CDR3 reads CASSSRDRGFTEAFF. CDR3 coding DNA: TGTGCCAGCAGTAGCCGGGACAGGGGATTTACTGAAGCTTTCTTT.

This clonotype was observed many times. V is TRBV12-3 or TRBV12-4 and J is TRBJ1-3, with D tentatively TRBD1 (5 bases). The V end was cut by 6 bases, the J end by 0 bases, with 6 bases between. The CDR3 totals 13 residues. The CDR3 DNA follows: TGTGCCAGCAGGGACAACTCTGGAAACACCATATATTTT. Translating gives CASRDNSGNTIYF.

On this clonotype itself: This may come from a read error, since a much larger clone is one base off. V gene TRBV20-1 combines with J gene TRBJ2-3; maybe TRBD2 (6 bases). The CDR3 is 14 residues long. From germline, CDR1 is DFQATT and CDR2 SNEGSKA (reference sequence). V lost 3 bases and J 2 bases, leaving 12 bases between the germline ends. CDR3 sequence (DNA): TGCAGTGCTAGTCGGCGGGGTGCCACAGATACGCAGTATTTT. It is translated as CSASRRGATDTQYF.

This clonotype was recorded at least ten times. The chain uses TRBV11-2 and TRBJ2-3, with 8 nucleotides matching TRBD1. The CDR3 runs to 15 residues. In germline, CDR1 is SGHAT, CDR2 FQNNGV. Trimming at V came to 0 bases and at J to 4 bases, leaving 3 bases not matched to a gene. In DNA form, the CDR3 reads TGTGCCAGCAGCTTAGATCAGGGGGCAGCAGATACGCAGTATTTT. Translated: CASSLDQGAADTQYF.

Many counts were recorded for this clonotype. J is TRBJ2-1 and V is TRBV20-1; D not resolved. CDR3 length: 15 residues. The V end was cut by 0 bases, the J end by 2 bases, with 11 bases between. Germline CDR1 and CDR2: DFQATT and SNEGSKA (reference sequence). The CDR3 spells CSARERGRTYNEQFF. The CDR3, as DNA: TGCAGTGCTAGAGAACGCGGAAGAACCTACAATGAGCAGTTCTTC.